The 27 T cell receptor beta chains in this list originate from one sample, sequenced in a study of cytomegalovirus exposure and HLA in healthy donors. PCR amplification relied on 60 Vbeta primers (plus 13 Jbeta primers). Clones were sequenced by immunoSEQ multiplex PCR, and TCRdb holds only the in-frame ones, with some missing. This sample has hundreds of thousands of clones, with about 90% found just once. The sequencing input was PBMCs. The receptors derive from a woman aged 18-29 years in good health and CMV-seronegative.

The chain employs TRBV29-1 and TRBJ2-7, with 12 bases identical to TRBD1. V lost 6 bases, J lost 7 bases, and 13 bases stayed unmatched. There are 15 residues in the CDR3. CDR1 and CDR2 (germline): SQVTM, ANQGSEA. The CDR3 nucleotides read TGCAGCGTCCAACAGCCGGGACAGGGGGCGAGAGAGCAGTACTTC. Translated: CSVQQPGQGAREQYF.

The chain uses TRBV6-1 and TRBJ2-3; a weak D match, TRBD1 (6 bases). CDR3 size: 15 residues. Trimming left V 2 bases short and J 6 bases short, with 15 bases between. Germline V lookup: CDR1 MNHNS, CDR2 SASEGT. CDR3 loop: CASSESHRVRDTQYF. In nucleotides, the CDR3 is TGTGCCAGCAGTGAAAGTCACAGGGTGAGGGATACGCAGTATTTT.

CDR3 amino acids: CASGDYEQYF. CDR3 in DNA: TGTGCCAGCGGAGACTACGAGCAGTACTTC. The V call is TRBV2, the J call TRBJ2-7; no clear D gene. The length of the CDR3 is 10 residues. V lost 8 bases and J 3 bases, leaving 5 bases between the germline ends. Germline V gene data show CDR1 as SNHLY and CDR2 as FYNNEI.

The chain couples TRBV5-1 to TRBJ1-4, with D tentatively TRBD1 (6 bases). The V end was cut by 3 bases, the J end by 7 bases, with 16 bases between. From germline, CDR1 is SGHRS and CDR2 YFSETQ. The CDR3 is 15 amino acids. The CDR3 sequence is CASSSSGGAGEKLFF. The CDR3 DNA is TGCGCCAGCAGCTCGAGTGGGGGCGCGGGTGAAAAACTGTTTTTT.

The gene calls are TRBV30 and TRBJ1-1; D perhaps matches TRBD1 (5 bases). Looked up from germline, CDR1 is GTSNPN and CDR2 is SVGIG (reference sequence). The V and J ends lost 4 bases and 1 base respectively, with 10 bases between them. The CDR3 contains 13 residues. The CDR3 nucleotides are TGTGCCTGGACGACCGGGGGGAACACTGAAGCTTTCTTT. Translated: CAWTTGGNTEAFF.

The chain combines TRBV7-6 with TRBJ2-4; 7 bases fit TRBD1. Germline V CDR1 and CDR2: SGHVS, FNYEAQ. V trimming: 0 bases; J trimming: 6 bases; junction bases outside the gene matches: 5. The CDR3 runs to 15 residues. The CDR3 DNA reads TGTGCCAGCAGCTTAGCGGGGGCAGGGGGAAACATTCAGTACTTC. Translated: CASSLAGAGGNIQYF.

The chain recombines TRBV19 with TRBJ1-4; TRBD1 aligns across 9 bases. The CDR3 contains 15 residues. Germline trimming cut 5 bases from V and 8 bases from J; bases unmatched to any gene: 9. CDR1 and CDR2 from the germline V gene are LNHDA and SQIVND (reference sequence). In DNA, the CDR3 is TGTGCCAGTAGTGATGGGACAGGGTTAGGCGAAAAACTGTTTTTT. This sequence encodes CASSDGTGLGEKLFF.

The chain carries TRBV2 and TRBJ1-1; D is ambiguous. Germline loops: CDR1 SNHLY, CDR2 FYNNEI. V lost 5 bases and J lost 1, with 5 bases in between. The CDR3 length is 12 residues. CDR3 in amino acids: CASSLENTEAFF. As DNA, the CDR3 is TGTGCCAGCAGTCTAGAGAACACTGAAGCTTTCTTT.

The sample holds one count of this clone. The V call is TRBV6-5, the J call TRBJ2-1, with 8 bases identical to TRBD2. Germline trimming cut 2 bases from V and 5 bases from J; bases unmatched to any gene: 5. CDR1 is MNHEY and CDR2 is SVGAGI in the germline V gene. CDR3 length: 15 residues. This CDR3 is CASSYRTSGNNEQFF. CDR3 nucleotides: TGTGCCAGCAGTTACCGTACTAGCGGAAACAATGAGCAGTTCTTC.

V gene TRBV6-4 combines with J gene TRBJ2-2; a possible D gene is TRBD1 (6 bases). Germline CDR1 MRHNA, CDR2 SNTAGT. Trimming took 8 bases from V and 7 from J, leaving 23 bases between them. This CDR3 region has 16 residues. CDR3 nucleotides: TGTGCCAGCTCACAAGCCGGGACCCAGGGGAGCGGGGAGCTGTTTTTT. Protein: CASSQAGTQGSGELFF.

The rearrangement uses TRBV20-1 and TRBJ2-5, with a weak D call TRBD2 (7 bases). Germline CDR1 reads DFQATT; CDR2 reads SNEGSKA (reference sequence). The CDR3 is 11 residues long. Trimming removed 3 bases at V and 11 bases at J, with 13 bases between. The CDR3: CSARRGGEQYF. The CDR3 coding sequence is TGCAGTGCTAGGAGGGGGGGAGAGCAGTACTTC.

The gene calls are TRBV10-3 and TRBJ2-4; perhaps TRBD2 as D (5 bases). Trimming pared 3 bases from V and 0 bases from J, leaving 6 bases between. The CDR3 is 14 residues long. Germline-derived CDR1 and CDR2 are ENHRY and SYGVKD. The CDR3 here is CAISDSEAKNIQYF. The CDR3 nucleotides read TGTGCCATCAGTGATAGCGAAGCCAAAAACATTCAGTACTTC.

The J gene is TRBJ1-1, the V gene TRBV2, with D uncertain. The V end lost 1 base, the J end lost 6 bases, and 12 bases lay between the germline ends. Per the germline V gene, CDR1 is SNHLY and CDR2 is FYNNEI. The CDR3 has 14 amino acids. The CDR3 nucleotides read TGTGCCAGCAGTGAAGTTCGGGGAACCGCTGAAGCTTTCTTT. The encoded protein is CASSEVRGTAEAFF.

V and J are TRBV7-2 and TRBJ2-7; 13 nucleotides align to TRBD2. The CDR3 totals 17 residues. With 5 bases clipped from V and 2 bases from J, the junction kept 9 bases outside the gene matches. Germline lookup yields CDR1 SGHTA and CDR2 FQGNSA. The chain's CDR3 is CASSKKTGLAGTYEQYF. The DNA of the CDR3 is TGTGCCAGCAGCAAAAAAACGGGACTAGCGGGGACCTACGAGCAGTACTTC.

The rearrangement uses TRBV4-2 and TRBJ1-1; D call uncertain. Germline V gene lookup returns CDR1 LGHNA and CDR2 YNFKEQ. Trimming removed 4 bases from V and 0 bases from J, with 6 bases in between. CDR3 length: 13 amino acids. The CDR3 nucleotides are TGTGCCAGCAGCCCCAGGCTGAACACTGAAGCTTTCTTT. Its protein is CASSPRLNTEAFF.

The chain couples TRBV7-8 to TRBJ2-7; D remains ambiguous. Trimming shortened V by 2 bases and J by 0 bases, and 8 bases separated the two germline ends. CDR1 is SGHVS and CDR2 is FQNEAQ in the germline V gene. This CDR3 is built from 14 residues. The CDR3 reads CASSLSGNSYEQYF. The CDR3 DNA is TGTGCCAGCAGCTTAAGTGGCAACTCCTACGAGCAGTACTTC.

This clone appeared a single time. The DNA of the CDR3 is TGTGCCAGCAGCTTACAGCGGGCGGGACAGGGGGACACCGGGGAGCTGTTTTTT. This translates into CASSLQRAGQGDTGELFF. The V call is TRBV21-1, the J call TRBJ2-2; the D call of TRBD1 is as the table states it, not checked on the DNA. TRBV21-1 is classified as a pseudogene. This CDR3 is 18 amino acids long.

The genes are TRBV2 and TRBJ2-6, with no clear D. This CDR3 has 14 amino acids. Trimming removed 6 bases from V and 0 bases from J, with 6 bases in between. Per germline, CDR1 SNHLY and CDR2 FYNNEI. CDR3 nucleotides: TGTGCCAGCAGCCAGAACTCTGGGGCCAACGTCCTGACTTTC. It is translated as CASSQNSGANVLTF.

The CDR3 nucleotides are TGTGCCAGCAGCTTGGCACAGGGGTATAGCTATGGCTACACCTTC. This sequence encodes CASSLAQGYSYGYTF. This chain joins TRBV11-2 and TRBJ1-2; 7 bases line up with TRBD1. Unmatched junction bases numbered 8, after V lost 3 bases and J lost 4 bases. Germline-derived CDR1 and CDR2 are SGHAT and FQNNGV. CDR3 size: 15 residues.

The V and J genes are TRBV4-1 and TRBJ1-4; tentatively, D is TRBD1 (5 bases). CDR3 length: 15 residues. V was clipped by 4 bases and J by 15 bases, with 24 bases between them. CDR1 and CDR2 (germline): MGHRA, YSYEKL. The chain's CDR3 is CASSPDSVPSSKVFF. CDR3 sequence (DNA): TGCGCCAGCAGCCCTGACAGCGTACCTAGTTCAAAGGTGTTTTTT.

V usage is TRBV13 and J usage is TRBJ2-3; 7 nucleotides align to TRBD1. V shed 11 bases and J 0 bases; nucleotides not matched to a gene: 5. CDR1 and CDR2 (germline): PRHDT, FYEKMQ (reference sequence). This CDR3 comprises 13 residues. The CDR3 reads CAGRQGSTDTQYF. The CDR3 coding sequence is TGTGCCGGCCGACAGGGAAGCACAGATACGCAGTATTTT.

The chain uses TRBV2 and TRBJ1-3; 10 bases map to TRBD1. Trimming took 6 bases from V and 2 from J; bases not matched to a gene: 7. This CDR3 is built from 16 residues. Germline V gene data show CDR1 as SNHLY and CDR2 as FYNNEI. For the CDR3, the DNA is TGTGCCAGCAGGGCGAGCGACAGGGGGCCTGGAAACACCATATATTTT. Amino acids: CASRASDRGPGNTIYF.

The chain joins TRBV29-1 to TRBJ2-7; possibly TRBD1 for D (5 bases). The V gene's germline CDR1 is SQVTM and CDR2 ANQGSEA. The CDR3 covers 11 residues. The V and J ends lost 5 bases and 1 base respectively, with 6 bases between them. CDR3 DNA: TGCAGCGTTAAGGGGTCCTACGAGCAGTACTTC. Translation: CSVKGSYEQYF.

CDR3 nucleotides: TGTGCCAGCAGCTCTAGCGGGGGGTTTTCCGGGGAGCTGTTTTTT. It translates to CASSSSGGFSGELFF. The V call is TRBV7-9, the J call TRBJ2-2, with 11 bases identical to TRBD2. Germline CDR1 and CDR2: SEHNR and FQNEAQ (reference sequence). V dropped 4 bases and J dropped 6; count of bases not matched to a gene: 4. The CDR3 sequence is 15 residues long.

The J gene is TRBJ2-2, the V gene TRBV2; 9 positions agree with TRBD1. The germline V gene encodes CDR1 SNHLY and CDR2 FYNNEI. V lost 10 bases, J lost 0 bases, and 6 bases stayed unmatched. There are 15 residues in the CDR3. This CDR3 is CAKDRGPTNTGELFF. The DNA of the CDR3 is TGTGCCAAGGACAGGGGACCAACGAACACCGGGGAGCTGTTTTTT.

This clone occurred a few times. The chain carries TRBV7-8 and TRBJ2-7, with a tentative D call TRBD2 (6 bases). Germline loops: CDR1 SGHVS, CDR2 FQNEAQ. Deletions cut 2 bases from V and 5 bases from J, with 13 bases between. The CDR3 loop spans 14 amino acids. CDR3 region: CASSLSSGVNEQYF. The CDR3 DNA sequence: TGTGCCAGCAGCTTATCCTCGGGGGTAAACGAGCAGTACTTC.

About this clone itself: At one of its ends the junction is not consistent with the germline gene, which may arise from a read error. The V and J genes are TRBV7-9 and TRBJ2-2; D is possibly TRBD1 (6 bases). The V gene's germline CDR1 is SEHNR and CDR2 FQNEAQ (reference sequence). This CDR3 region has 16 residues. The CDR3 region has the DNA TGTTCCAGCAGCCCATTACGGACAGCGAACACCGGGGAGCTGTTTTTT. It yields the protein CSSSPLRTANTGELFF.